These 29 T cell receptor beta chains share one sample of origin, sequenced in a study of OX40 agonist ivuxolimab in advanced cancers. TCRdb keeps only in-frame clones here, not all; method: immunoSEQ multiplex PCR. The repertoire holds just over 80,000 clones, about 88% seen once, with around 0.7% in the top ten. The source was CD4+ or CD8+ T cells sorted from blood, collected in a trial of the OX40 agonist ivuxolimab. These receptors came from an adult with an advanced solid tumor such as melanoma, head and neck, liver or kidney cancer.

The chain employs TRBV6-5 and TRBJ2-7; weak D call: TRBD1 (5 bases). Per germline, CDR1 MNHEY and CDR2 SVGAGI. This CDR3 has 15 residues. Trimming left V 2 bases short and J 0 bases short, with 11 bases between. Here the CDR3 reads CASSYHRQSSYEQYF. CDR3 in DNA: TGTGCCAGCAGTTACCACAGACAGAGCTCCTACGAGCAGTACTTC.

V gene TRBV15 combines with J gene TRBJ2-5; D perhaps matches TRBD1 (6 bases). Germline V gene lookup returns CDR1 LNHNV and CDR2 YYDKDF (reference sequence). This CDR3 is built from 14 residues. V lost 8 bases to trimming and J lost 4 bases, with 17 bases between them. The CDR3 here is CATCPRGSGETQYF. DNA for the CDR3: TGTGCCACCTGCCCAAGGGGGAGTGGAGAGACCCAGTACTTC.

CDR3 region: CAISVQGALGTEAFF. CDR3 DNA: TGTGCCATCAGTGTGCAGGGGGCGTTGGGCACTGAAGCTTTCTTT. The chain carries TRBV10-3 and TRBJ1-1; 8 bases are a match to TRBD1. The germline V gene encodes CDR1 ENHRY and CDR2 SYGVKD. The trim removed 4 bases at V and 4 bases at J, leaving 8 bases unmatched. The CDR3 extends over 15 amino acids.

The chain recombines TRBV7-9 with TRBJ2-2; D might be TRBD1 or TRBD2, each matching 7 bases. Trimming removed 3 bases at V and 3 bases at J, with 14 bases between. Germline V gene sequence: CDR1 SEHNR, CDR2 FQNEAQ (reference sequence). There are 16 residues in the CDR3. CDR3 bases: TGTGCCAGCAGCTTCCAGGGGGGGCTGGACACCGGGGAGCTGTTTTTT. Translation: CASSFQGGLDTGELFF.

V and J are TRBV7-2 and TRBJ1-5; 7 bases agree with TRBD1. The CDR3 totals 13 residues. V shed 4 bases and J 7 bases; nucleotides not matched to a gene: 4. CDR1 SGHTA and CDR2 FQGNSA come from the germline V gene. CDR3 bases: TGTGCCAGCAGCTCACAGGGGAACCAGCCCCAGCATTTT. Translating gives CASSSQGNQPQHF.

This rearrangement joins TRBV4-1 to TRBJ1-3; D possibly corresponds to TRBD1 (5 bases). The CDR3 has 17 residues. Germline V gene lookup returns CDR1 MGHRA and CDR2 YSYEKL. The V gene lost 2 bases and the J gene lost 4 bases, with 18 bases spanning the gap. The chain's CDR3 is CASSQRPREPSGNTIYF. In nucleotides, the CDR3 is TGCGCCAGCAGCCAAAGGCCCAGGGAACCCTCCGGAAACACCATATATTTT.

The chain links TRBV2 to TRBJ2-7, with D possibly matching TRBD1 (5 bases). CDR1 is SNHLY, CDR2 FYNNEI, per germline. Trimming removed 6 bases from V and 2 bases from J, with 11 bases in between. The length of the CDR3 is 13 residues. Written as DNA, the CDR3 is TGTGCCAGCAGCCGGACAACGACCTACGAGCAGTACTTC. This encodes CASSRTTTYEQYF.

The chain uses TRBV7-9 and TRBJ1-2; D is unresolved. The CDR3 is 16 amino acids. Germline CDR1 is SEHNR and CDR2 is FQNEAQ (reference sequence). Trimming removed 5 bases at V and 0 bases at J, with 16 bases between. CDR3 bases: TGTGCCAGCAGCCGAGGGTCGGCAGGCACTAACTATGGCTACACCTTC. Its protein product is CASSRGSAGTNYGYTF.

In this sample, this clone turned up once. This sequence joins TRBV2 and TRBJ1-5; the D is unclear. The length of the CDR3 is 14 residues. Germline V gives CDR1 SNHLY, CDR2 FYNNEI. The V and J ends lost 2 bases and 5 bases respectively, with 10 bases between them. The CDR3 spells CASSELRTHQPQHF. The CDR3 DNA sequence: TGTGCCAGCAGTGAACTGCGGACGCATCAGCCCCAGCATTTT.

The chain links TRBV19 to TRBJ2-7; unclear D gene. CDR1 LNHDA and CDR2 SQIVND come from the germline V gene (reference sequence). Trimming removed 6 bases from V and 3 bases from J, with 6 bases in between. CDR3 length: 11 amino acids. The CDR3 loop reads CASRGNYEQYF. For the CDR3, the DNA is TGTGCCAGTAGAGGGAACTACGAGCAGTACTTC.

This chain links TRBV13 with TRBJ1-4; no firm D call. Between the trimmed V and J ends, which lost 0 bases and 7 bases, there was a span of 6 bases. Germline CDR1 and CDR2: PRHDT and FYEKMQ (reference sequence). This CDR3 is built from 13 residues. The CDR3, as DNA: TGTGCCAGCAGCTTAGGCCGGGGTGAAAAACTGTTTTTT. It encodes CASSLGRGEKLFF.

This chain uses TRBV10-1 with TRBJ2-3; TRBD1 matches at 8 bases. Germline V gives CDR1 WNHNN, CDR2 SYGVQD (reference sequence). The CDR3 covers 15 residues. The V segment lost 3 bases and the J segment 1 base; nucleotides outside the gene matches: 3. The CDR3 loop is CASSDPGQGTDTQYF. The CDR3 region has the DNA TGCGCCAGCAGTGATCCGGGACAGGGCACAGATACGCAGTATTTT.

The rearrangement joins TRBV7-9 to TRBJ1-2; tentatively, D is TRBD1 (5 bases). V gave up 5 bases and J gave up 4 bases, with 20 bases separating them. The CDR3 runs to 16 residues. Germline CDR1 SEHNR, CDR2 FQNEAQ (reference sequence). The CDR3 DNA is TGTGCCAGCAGCCCGCCGGAGGACATCTTCTCCTATGGCTACACCTTC. As protein: CASSPPEDIFSYGYTF.

The V gene is TRBV6-1, the J gene TRBJ2-7; 10 positions agree with TRBD2. The J segment lost 3 bases and the V segment lost 4 bases, leaving 3 bases of the junction unmatched. Per germline, CDR1 MNHNS and CDR2 SASEGT. The CDR3 extends over 14 amino acids. This CDR3 reads CASSVGLADYEQYF. CDR3 nucleotides: TGTGCCAGCAGTGTCGGACTAGCGGACTACGAGCAGTACTTC.

V and J are TRBV11-3 and TRBJ2-1, with TRBD1 matching over 9 bases. CDR3 length equals 16 residues. Germline CDR1 is SGHNT and CDR2 is YENEEA. With 5 bases clipped from V and 5 bases from J, the junction kept 10 bases outside the gene matches. The CDR3, as DNA: TGTGCCAGCAGCCGGGGAGACAGGGGGGGGCACAATGAGCAGTTCTTC. Protein product: CASSRGDRGGHNEQFF.

The rearrangement joins TRBV11-3 to TRBJ1-3; D is possibly TRBD1 (6 bases). Germline V gives CDR1 SGHNT, CDR2 YENEEA. V shed 6 bases and J shed 0 bases, with 18 bases lying between them. This CDR3 contains 17 residues. DNA of the CDR3: TGTGCCAGCAGACATACCGGGACATATTACTCTGGAAACACCATATATTTT. Amino acids: CASRHTGTYYSGNTIYF. Full variable domain (rest looked up from reference TRBV11-3 and TRBJ1-3): EAGVVQSPRYKIIEKKQPVAFWCNPISGHNTLYWYLQNLGQGPELLIRYENEEAVDDSQLPKDRFSAERLKGVDSTLKIQPAELGDSAVYLCASRHTGTYYSGNTIYFGEGSWLTVV.

This rearrangement joins TRBV11-3 to TRBJ2-5; D is perhaps TRBD2 (7 bases). V lost 5 bases to trimming and J lost 7 bases, with 26 bases between them. The CDR3 contains 17 residues. CDR1 is SGHNT and CDR2 is YENEEA in the germline V gene. The CDR3 DNA reads TGTGCCAGCAGCCCCGGGGGGCAGGGATTCGAAGAAGGGACCCAGTACTTC. This sequence encodes CASSPGGQGFEEGTQYF.

This clone has just one count. CDR3 loop: CASSQRWRANIQYF. CDR3 DNA: TGTGCCAGCAGCCAGCGCTGGCGGGCAAACATTCAGTACTTC. This sequence joins TRBV27 and TRBJ2-4; D perhaps matches TRBD2 (5 bases). V dropped 6 bases and J dropped 6 bases, with 15 bases sitting between them. Germline-derived CDR1 and CDR2 are MNHEY and SMNVEV (reference sequence). The CDR3 has 14 residues.

The chain carries TRBV27 and TRBJ2-5, with D tentatively TRBD2 (5 bases). Germline V gene data show CDR1 as MNHEY and CDR2 as SMNVEV (reference sequence). Trimming left V 7 bases short and J 4 bases short, with 22 bases between. The CDR3 is 16 residues long. The CDR3 bases are TGTGCCAGCACTCTAGTGTATGGCAGCGAGGGAGAGACCCAGTACTTC. Amino acid sequence: CASTLVYGSEGETQYF.

This clone was detected once. The chain combines TRBV5-8 with TRBJ2-1; D perhaps matches TRBD2 (5 bases). Germline loops: CDR1 SGHTS, CDR2 YDEGEE. Trimming left V 4 bases short and J 2 bases short, with 19 bases between. The CDR3 runs 17 residues. The CDR3 is CASSRGGSDKPYNEQFF. As DNA, the CDR3 is TGTGCCAGCAGCCGGGGTGGTAGCGACAAACCCTACAATGAGCAGTTCTTC.

The chain employs TRBV7-9 and TRBJ2-2; the D gene is possibly TRBD1 (6 bases). CDR3 size: 17 residues. V lost 5 bases, J lost 1 base, and 17 bases lay in between. From germline, CDR1 is SEHNR and CDR2 FQNEAQ (reference sequence). This CDR3 reads CASSRNMGTWNTGELFF. CDR3 in DNA: TGTGCCAGCAGCCGAAATATGGGGACATGGAACACCGGGGAGCTGTTTTTT.

This chain joins TRBV5-6 and TRBJ1-1, with TRBD1 as a possible D gene (5 bases). There are 15 residues in the CDR3. V lost 0 bases and J lost 8, with 17 bases in between. Germline lookup yields CDR1 SGHDT and CDR2 YYEEEE. The CDR3 nucleotides are TGTGCCAGCAGCTTGGATCCTAGGGGTGTGAACGAAGCTTTCTTT. It translates to CASSLDPRGVNEAFF.

This rearrangement joins TRBV18 to TRBJ1-6, with 10 bases fitting TRBD1. The CDR3 length is 15 residues. V shed 5 bases, J shed 7 bases, and the junction held 5 bases outside the gene matches. In germline, CDR1 is KGHSH, CDR2 LQKENI. The DNA of the CDR3 is TGTGCCAGCTCATCTACGGGACAGGGGAATTCACCCCTCCACTTT. Residues: CASSSTGQGNSPLHF.

V is TRBV6-1 and J is TRBJ2-7, with 11 bases aligning to TRBD2. The germline CDR1 and CDR2 sequences are MNHNS and SASEGT. V shed 2 bases and J 1 base; nucleotides not matched to a gene: 1. CDR3 size: 15 residues. Written as DNA, the CDR3 is TGTGCCAGCAGTGAACTAGCGGGGGGATCCTACGAGCAGTACTTC. Translation: CASSELAGGSYEQYF.

The chain joins TRBV2 to TRBJ1-2; the match to TRBD1 covers 9 bases. Germline V gene lookup returns CDR1 SNHLY and CDR2 FYNNEI. This CDR3 is 13 amino acids long. V trimming: 5 bases; J trimming: 7 bases; junction bases outside the gene matches: 5. The CDR3 reads CASSTDRGGGYTF. CDR3 nucleotide sequence: TGTGCCAGCAGTACGGACAGGGGAGGTGGCTACACCTTC.

J is TRBJ1-2 and V is TRBV6-6; D is unresolved. CDR1 is MNHNY and CDR2 is SVGAGI in the germline V gene (reference sequence). The V gene lost 6 bases and the J gene lost 4 bases, with 15 bases spanning the gap. CDR3 length: 14 residues. CDR3: CASREGFNTYGYTF. Here the CDR3 DNA reads TGTGCCAGCAGAGAAGGTTTCAATACCTATGGCTACACCTTC.

The V and J genes are TRBV18 and TRBJ1-1; tentatively, D is TRBD1 (6 bases). CDR1 and CDR2 from the germline V gene are KGHSH and LQKENI. V lost 6 bases and J lost 1, with 9 bases in between. This CDR3 region has 13 residues. For the CDR3, the DNA is TGTGCCAGCTCCCCGGGACAGAACACTGAAGCTTTCTTT. This codes for CASSPGQNTEAFF.

This chain uses TRBV11-2 with TRBJ1-2, with 9 bases matching TRBD1. V lost 1 base to trimming and J lost 10 bases; unmatched junction nucleotides: 1. The CDR3 covers 12 residues. Germline CDR1 is SGHAT and CDR2 is FQNNGV. The CDR3 nucleotides read TGTGCCAGCAGCTTAGGACAGGGGGACTACACCTTC. Amino acids: CASSLGQGDYTF.

The genes are TRBV29-1 and TRBJ2-2, with TRBD2 identical over 10 bases. V shed 5 bases and J 8 bases; nucleotides not matched to a gene: 11. Germline CDR1 and CDR2: SQVTM and ANQGSEA. The CDR3 loop spans 15 amino acids. The CDR3 DNA is TGCAGCGTTCCGGTGGGGGGACTAGCGACTGGGGAGCTGTTTTTT. This codes for CSVPVGGLATGELFF.